The text below deals with one TCR beta chain. The antigen remains unidentified. Germline assignment: CDR1 SGHRS and CDR2 YFSETQ. The CDR3 is 11 amino acids. The data originate from a study of T cells expressing NK-cell markers. Overall study context: Sorted CD3+CD56+NKG2C+, CD3+CD56+NKG2C- and CD3+CD56-NKG2C+ T-cell subsets were beta-chain profiled. Within the sequenced cohort of eight donors, seven exhibited HCMV seropositivity and one was seronegative.

TCRdb reanalyzed the 5' RACE reads and collapses them to one entry per CDR3 protein, without DNA. Recorded here are about 540,000 distinct CDR3 sequences; the top ten clones represent roughly 3.5%. Study-level points and caveats: The dominant NKG2C+ clonotypes represented about 1.0-7.5% of CD8+ T cells in six donors.

This chain joins TRBV5-1 and TRBJ2-5; lacking DNA, the TRBD1 call made by TCRdb goes unchecked. Sequenced sample: blood T cells: a sorted CD56 or NKG2C T cell subset, CD4+ or CD8+ T cells, or bulk PBMC T cells (not recorded which). This sequence originates from a young man in good health. The CDR3 reads CASGELETQYF.